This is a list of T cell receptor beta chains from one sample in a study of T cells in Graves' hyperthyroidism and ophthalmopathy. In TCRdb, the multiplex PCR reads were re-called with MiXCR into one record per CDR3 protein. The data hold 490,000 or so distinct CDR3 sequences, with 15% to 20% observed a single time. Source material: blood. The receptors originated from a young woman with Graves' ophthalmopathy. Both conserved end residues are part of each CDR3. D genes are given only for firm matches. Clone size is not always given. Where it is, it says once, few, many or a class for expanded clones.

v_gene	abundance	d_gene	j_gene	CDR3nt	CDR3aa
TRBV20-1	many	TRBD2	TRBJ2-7	TGCAGTGCTAGAGGGACTAGCGGGAGCGAAGCCTACGAGCAGTACTTC	CSARGTSGSEAYEQYF
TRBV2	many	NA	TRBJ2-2	TGTGCCAGCAGTGAATGGCCGCTGAACACCGGGGAGCTGTTTTTT	CASSEWPLNTGELFF
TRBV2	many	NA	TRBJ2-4	TGTGCCAGCAAGCTGGAAAACATTCAGTACTTC	CASKLENIQYF
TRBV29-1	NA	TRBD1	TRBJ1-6	TGCAGCGCTGGGGACAGAAATTCACCCCTCCACTTT	CSAGDRNSPLHF
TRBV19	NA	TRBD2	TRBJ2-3	TGTGCCAGTAGTCGGACTAGCGGGAGTGGGGATACGCAGTATTTT	CASSRTSGSGDTQYF
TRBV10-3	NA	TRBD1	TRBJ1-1	TGTGCCATCAGCGGGACAGCGGAAGCTTTCTTT	CAISGTAEAFF
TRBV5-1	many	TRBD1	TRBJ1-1	TGCGCCACCAGGGACAGCTTGAACACTGAAGCTTTCTTT	CATRDSLNTEAFF
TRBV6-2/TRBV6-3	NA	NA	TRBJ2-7	TGTGCCAGCGGATCCTTAGCGCCGGGACTCCTCTACGAGCAGTACTTC	CASGSLAPGLLYEQYF
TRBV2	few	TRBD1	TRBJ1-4	TGTGCCAGCAGTTGGACAGGGACCCCTGAAAAACTGTTTTTT	CASSWTGTPEKLFF
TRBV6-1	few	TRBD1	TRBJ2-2	TGTGCCAGCAAGGGCCGGACAGGGGACACCGGGGAGCTGTTTTTT	CASKGRTGDTGELFF
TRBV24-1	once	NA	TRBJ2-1	TGTGCCACCAGTGACCCCCCCCCCTACAATGAGCAGTTCTTC	CATSDPPPYNEQFF
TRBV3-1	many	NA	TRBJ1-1	TGTGCCAGCAGCAAGTTTGGGCGCGGCACCATGAACACTGAAGCTTTCTTT	CASSKFGRGTMNTEAFF
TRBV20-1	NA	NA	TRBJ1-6	TGCAGTGCTAGAGGGACACGAGAAAGCTCCTATAATTCACCCCTCCACTTT	CSARGTRESSYNSPLHF
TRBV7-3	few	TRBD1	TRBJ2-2	TGTGCCAGCAGCTTCCAACCGGCGCGACAGGGGGCTACCGGGGAGCTGTTTTTT	CASSFQPARQGATGELFF
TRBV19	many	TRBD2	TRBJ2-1	TGTGCCAGTAGTACCGGGACTAGCGGTCTCCCGGGCTCCTACAATGAGCAGTTCTTC	CASSTGTSGLPGSYNEQFF
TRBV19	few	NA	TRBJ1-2	TGTGCCAGTAGTATCTCAGGAGGAGGCTACACCTTC	CASSISGGGYTF
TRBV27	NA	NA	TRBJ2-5	TGTGCCAGCAGTGACTCCGGGATTGAAGAGACCCAGTACTTC	CASSDSGIEETQYF
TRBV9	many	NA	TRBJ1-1	TGTGCCAGCAGCGTCGGCGCCGGTCGGGGAGAAAGGAACACTGAAGCTTTCTTT	CASSVGAGRGERNTEAFF
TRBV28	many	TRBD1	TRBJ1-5	TGTGCCAGCAGTTTCAGGACAGGGCGGCAGCCCCAGCATTTT	CASSFRTGRQPQHF
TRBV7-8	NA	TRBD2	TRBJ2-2	TGTGCCAGCAGCTTAGCGACTAGCGGGAGGGCCCGGAACACCGGGGAGCTGTTTTTT	CASSLATSGRARNTGELFF
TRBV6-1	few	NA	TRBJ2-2	TGTGCCACCAGGGAACTCTTGAACACCGGGGAGCTGTTTTTT	CATRELLNTGELFF
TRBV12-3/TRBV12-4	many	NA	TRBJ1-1	TGTGCCAGCACCTCGGTGGGAGGTTGGGGTTTAACTGAAGCTTTCTTT	CASTSVGGWGLTEAFF
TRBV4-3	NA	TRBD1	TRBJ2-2	TGCGCCAGCAGCCAGGGACCGGGACAGGTAACCGGGGAGCTGTTTTTT	CASSQGPGQVTGELFF
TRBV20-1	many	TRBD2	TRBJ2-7	TGCAGTGCTAGAGATCGCGGGAGTTTCTACGAGCAGTACTTC	CSARDRGSFYEQYF
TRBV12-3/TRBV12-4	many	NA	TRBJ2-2	TGTGCCAGCAGCCGGGACCATAACACCGGGGAGCTGTTTTTT	CASSRDHNTGELFF